This passage covers 5 T cell receptor beta chains from one sample sequenced in a study of CD8 T cells in ankylosing spondylitis (dated by TCRdb to the late 2010s). Library construction relied on 5' RACE. This sample was sequenced with an Illumina HiSeq 2500. TCRdb took the public reads, trimmed them with fastp at Q25, ran MiXCR for clone calling and kept in-frame beta chains. Entries that share a CDR3 protein sequence are merged under the most common genes and DNA. The sample table records more than 150,000 distinct CDR3 sequences; roughly 13% of these occur just once. 16% of the sample is held by the ten biggest clonotypes. Sequencing was carried out using blood, either unsorted or a sorted T cell fraction (not recorded which). The source is a male donor with ankylosing spondylitis or in good health (not recorded which).

The chain uses TRBV7-6 and TRBJ2-5, with unresolved D. Trimming left V 0 bases short and J 6 bases short, with 11 bases between. Germline V gene sequence: CDR1 SGHVS, CDR2 FNYEAQ. This CDR3 has 14 residues. CDR3 bases: TGTGCCAGCAGCTTAGCGAGCGTGTGGAAGACCCAGTACTTC. Translating gives CASSLASVWKTQYF.

The chain links TRBV14 to TRBJ2-7, with D tentatively TRBD1 (5 bases). Germline lookup yields CDR1 SGHDN and CDR2 FVKESK. The CDR3 totals 13 residues. Trimming left V 8 bases short and J 1 base short, with 12 bases between. The CDR3 DNA follows: TGTGCCAGCCGATCACAGGAGTCCTACGAGCAGTACTTC. This encodes CASRSQESYEQYF.

The sample holds a few counts of this clonotype. The chain has TRBV7-9 and TRBJ2-5; tentative D call: TRBD2 (5 bases). Trimming pared 1 base from V and 5 bases from J, leaving 17 bases between. CDR1 is SEHNR, CDR2 FQNEAQ, per germline (reference sequence). The CDR3 spans 16 residues. The CDR3 sequence is CASSLDEGGNGETQYF. The CDR3 DNA reads TGTGCCAGCAGCTTAGACGAGGGCGGCAACGGGGAGACCCAGTACTTC. The variable domain in full, completed from reference TRBV7-9 and TRBJ2-5, reads DTGVSQNPRHKITKRGQNVTFRCDPISEHNRLYWYRQTLGQGPEFLTYFQNEAQLEKSRLLSDRFSAERPKGSFSTLEIQRTEQGDSAMYLCASSLDEGGNGETQYFGPGTRLLVL.

This clonotype was observed many times. Here the CDR3 DNA reads TGTGCCAGCAGTTTCTCAGACTACGAGCAGTACTTC. It encodes CASSFSDYEQYF. The rearrangement joins TRBV27 to TRBJ2-7; D is uncertain. Trimming pared 3 bases from V and 3 bases from J, leaving 6 bases between. Germline V CDR1 and CDR2: MNHEY, SMNVEV (reference sequence). The CDR3 is 12 amino acids.

CDR3 sequence reads: CASSSRGGGYTF. Here the CDR3 DNA reads TGTGCCAGCAGTTCACGGGGCGGGGGCTACACCTTC. The chain is built from TRBV27 and TRBJ1-2; maybe TRBD1 (5 bases). The CDR3 runs 12 residues. Trimming shortened V by 4 bases and J by 8 bases, and 11 bases separated the two germline ends. The germline V gene has CDR1 MNHEY and CDR2 SMNVEV (reference sequence).